This TCR beta chain originates from a study of OX40 agonist ivuxolimab in advanced cancers. Across the study: Dose-escalation cases comprised hepatocellular carcinoma, melanoma, renal cell or head and neck cancer.

The assay was immunoSEQ multiplex PCR, and TCRdb's table has in-frame clones only and misses some. The sample carries more than 75,000 clones, 70% to 90% recorded once. Study-wide points: Clonal expansion in partial responders at 0.1-3.0 mg/kg ranked among the lowest.

Germline values: CDR1 LGHNA, CDR2 YNFKEQ. The CDR3 contains 18 residues. V was trimmed by 0 bases and J by 0 bases, leaving 12 bases between them. Patients with a history of autoimmune disease or on systemic immunosuppression were excluded. With respect to this clone: Its antigen is currently unknown.

The sample consisted of CD4+ or CD8+ T cells sorted from blood, taken in a trial of the OX40 agonist ivuxolimab. The J gene is TRBJ1-6, the V gene TRBV4-2, with D perhaps matching TRBD1 (6 bases). The origin of this receptor is an adult with an advanced solid tumor such as melanoma, head and neck, liver or kidney cancer. The CDR3 reads CASSQEGGRNSYNSPLHF. CDR3 DNA: TGTGCCAGCAGCCAAGAAGGGGGGAGGAACTCCTATAATTCACCCCTCCACTTT.